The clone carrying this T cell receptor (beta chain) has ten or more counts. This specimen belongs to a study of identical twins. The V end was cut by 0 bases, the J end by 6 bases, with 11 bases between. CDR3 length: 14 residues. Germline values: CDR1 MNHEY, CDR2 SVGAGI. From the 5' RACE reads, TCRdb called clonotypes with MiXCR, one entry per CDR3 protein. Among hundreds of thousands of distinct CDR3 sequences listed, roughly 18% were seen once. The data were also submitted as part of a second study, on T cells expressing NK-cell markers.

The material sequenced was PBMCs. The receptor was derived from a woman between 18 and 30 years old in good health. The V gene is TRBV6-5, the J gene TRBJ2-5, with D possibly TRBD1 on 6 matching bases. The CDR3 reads CASSYSQGMKTQYF. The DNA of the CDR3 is TGTGCCAGCAGTTACTCGCAGGGGATGAAGACCCAGTACTTC.